The 24 T cell receptor beta chains reported below all come from one sample, sequenced in a study of blood T cells in healthy people across ages. The second PCR ran about 6 to 12 cycles with a sample-barcoded 5' primer and J-beta primers. A single record per CDR3 protein comes from TCRdb applying MiXCR to the 5' RACE reads. The data contain around 1,000,000 distinct CDR3 sequences, approximately 26% of them seen just once; the ten biggest clones take up approximately 0.71%. In addition, the sample was reused for a study of T cells of mothers and their children.

Sequences were obtained from blood. These receptors all stem from a girl under 10 years old in good health.

Only a few counts were recorded for this clonotype. The chain couples TRBV2 to TRBJ2-1; D perhaps matches TRBD1 (6 bases). Germline CDR1 reads SNHLY; CDR2 reads FYNNEI. Trimming left V 3 bases short and J 8 bases short, with 20 bases between. The CDR3 contains 16 residues. The CDR3 region is CASSELIGQGGDEQFF. The CDR3 DNA is TGTGCCAGCAGTGAGCTGATCGGACAAGGGGGTGATGAGCAGTTCTTC.

The genes are TRBV29-1 and TRBJ2-1; D ambiguous. This CDR3 comprises 10 residues. Germline lookup yields CDR1 SQVTM and CDR2 ANQGSEA. The V end lost 5 bases, the J end lost 8 bases, and 7 bases lay between the germline ends. CDR3 in DNA: TGCAGCGTTATTTGGGATGAGCAGTTCTTC. This sequence encodes CSVIWDEQFF.

The chain carries TRBV7-9 and TRBJ2-5, with TRBD2 identical over 9 bases. The germline CDR1 and CDR2 sequences are SEHNR and FQNEAQ (reference sequence). CDR3 length: 17 amino acids. Trimming cost V 5 bases and J 5 bases; bases outside gene matches: 15. The CDR3 here is CASSPSGTSLAGETQYF. CDR3 in DNA: TGTGCCAGCAGCCCGTCCGGGACTAGCCTCGCGGGGGAGACCCAGTACTTC. Together with reference TRBV7-9 and TRBJ2-5, the CDR3 gives the full variable domain: DTGVSQNPRHKITKRGQNVTFRCDPISEHNRLYWYRQTLGQGPEFLTYFQNEAQLEKSRLLSDRFSAERPKGSFSTLEIQRTEQGDSAMYLCASSPSGTSLAGETQYFGPGTRLLVL.

This clonotype occurred a few times. The rearrangement joins TRBV18 to TRBJ2-2; 11 bases map to TRBD1. This CDR3 has 16 amino acids. V lost 0 bases to trimming and J lost 6 bases; unmatched junction nucleotides: 3. Germline-derived CDR1 and CDR2 are KGHSH and LQKENI. The CDR3 here is CASSPPLGQGAGELFF. The CDR3 DNA reads as TGTGCCAGCTCACCACCGTTGGGACAGGGGGCCGGGGAGCTGTTTTTT.

This chain links TRBV4-1 with TRBJ2-5; D assignment may be TRBD1 or TRBD2 (5 bases each). The J call may be mistaken, given a closer DNA end match to TRBJ2-1. CDR3 length equals 15 residues. The germline gives CDR1 MGHRA, CDR2 YSYEKL. CDR3 sequence (DNA): TGCGCCAGCAGCCTTTTTGACTCAGGGACCGATGAGCAGTTCTTC. It specifies CASSLFDSGTDEQFF.

This clonotype has just one count. This rearrangement joins TRBV20-1 to TRBJ1-2; tentative D call: TRBD1 (6 bases). The germline V and J ends were trimmed by 6 bases and 5 bases, with 13 bases remaining between them. CDR3 length: 12 residues. Per the germline V gene, CDR1 is DFQATT and CDR2 is SNEGSKA (reference sequence). The CDR3 sequence is CSARGGMYGYTF. The CDR3 nucleotides read TGCAGTGCCCGAGGGGGAATGTATGGCTACACCTTC.

A word on this clonotype: The conserved phenylalanine or tryptophan is not found at the CDR3 terminus, so this likely reflects a read error. The chain combines TRBV10-3 with TRBJ2-3; no clear D gene. Per germline, CDR1 ENHRY and CDR2 SYGVKD. V shed 3 bases and J shed 10 bases, with 11 bases lying between them. The CDR3 is 12 amino acids. The CDR3 is CAISDGQTPQYL. The CDR3 DNA reads as TGTGCCATCAGTGATGGTCAAACCCCGCAGTATCTT.

V usage is TRBV9 and J usage is TRBJ2-5, with 9 bases aligning to TRBD2. This CDR3 region has 15 residues. The V segment lost 2 bases and the J segment 4 bases; nucleotides outside the gene matches: 6. Per germline, CDR1 SGDLS and CDR2 YYNGEE. The CDR3 spells CASSVTGLALETQYF. CDR3 nucleotides: TGTGCCAGCAGCGTGACGGGACTAGCCTTAGAGACCCAGTACTTC.

There are a few counts of this clonotype. CDR3 protein: CSARDPRTAYEQYF. In DNA form, the CDR3 reads TGCAGTGCTAGAGATCCCCGGACAGCCTACGAGCAGTACTTC. V usage is TRBV20-1 and J usage is TRBJ2-7, with TRBD1 as a possible D gene (6 bases). The V end lost 0 bases, the J end lost 2 bases, and 11 bases lay between the germline ends. There are 14 residues in the CDR3. Germline V gene data show CDR1 as DFQATT and CDR2 as SNEGSKA (reference sequence).

As regards this clonotype: One end of the junction fails to match germline, which may point to a read error. The rearrangement uses TRBV5-1 and TRBJ2-7; the D call may be TRBD1 or TRBD2 (6 bases each). Germline V gene sequence: CDR1 SGHRS, CDR2 YFSETQ. CDR3 length: 14 amino acids. The CDR3 is CASSLAGGPYEQHF. The CDR3 nucleotides are TGCGCCAGCAGCTTGGCCGGGGGCCCCTACGAGCAGCACTTC.

This clonotype was picked up a small number of times. CDR3 DNA sequence: TGTGCCAGCAGTGATCGGACAAATACTAATGAAAAACTGTTTTTT. The encoded protein is CASSDRTNTNEKLFF. This chain uses TRBV12-3 or TRBV12-4 with TRBJ1-4; D is possibly TRBD1 (5 bases). CDR3 length equals 15 residues. V lost 5 bases and J 2 bases, leaving 12 bases between the germline ends.

The V and J genes are TRBV12-3 or TRBV12-4 and TRBJ2-5; D may correspond to TRBD1 or TRBD2 (5 bases each). This CDR3 region has 14 residues. Between the trimmed V and J ends, which lost 5 bases and 0 bases, there was a span of 10 bases. The CDR3 DNA follows: TGTGCCAGCAGTCCGGGACGGCACCAAGAGACCCAGTACTTC. It yields the protein CASSPGRHQETQYF.

This chain connects TRBV11-2 to TRBJ2-7, with D possibly matching TRBD1 (5 bases). Deletions cut 2 bases from V and 6 bases from J, with 17 bases between. There are 15 residues in the CDR3. The V gene's germline CDR1 is SGHAT and CDR2 FQNNGV. For the CDR3, the DNA is TGTGCCAGCAGCTTACTTGTAGGGGCCGGCGCCGAGCAGTACTTC. Translating gives CASSLLVGAGAEQYF.

CDR3 sequence (DNA): TGCAGTGCTACAGGGGAGGACTCCTACGAGCAGTACTTC. Its translation: CSATGEDSYEQYF. The chain carries TRBV20-1 and TRBJ2-7; D possibly matches TRBD1 or TRBD2 (6 bases each). The CDR3 extends over 13 amino acids. The germline gives CDR1 DFQATT, CDR2 SNEGSKA (reference sequence). V lost 4 bases, J lost 0 bases, and 10 bases lay in between.

V and J are TRBV20-1 and TRBJ2-7, with no clear D. Between the trimmed V and J ends, which lost 6 bases and 4 bases, there was a span of 13 bases. Germline V gene lookup returns CDR1 DFQATT and CDR2 SNEGSKA (reference sequence). This CDR3 has 12 residues. The CDR3 here is CSARPAGYEQYF. The CDR3 DNA follows: TGCAGTGCCCGACCTGCAGGTTACGAGCAGTACTTC.

In its sample, this clonotype was seen a few times. The chain recombines TRBV7-2 with TRBJ2-5; TRBD2 is a possible D gene (6 bases). The closer fit of TRBJ2-7 to the DNA end suggests the J call may be wrong. Looked up from germline, CDR1 is SGHTA and CDR2 is FQGNSA. This CDR3 has 14 residues. CDR3 DNA sequence: TGTGCCAGCAGCGAGACTAGGGGACCCTACGAGCAGTACTTC. It yields the protein CASSETRGPYEQYF.

The CDR3 DNA reads TGTGCCAGCAGCCACTTTCCGACTAGCACAGATACGCAGTATTTT. As protein: CASSHFPTSTDTQYF. The chain links TRBV14 to TRBJ2-3; D is ambiguous. Germline V lookup: CDR1 SGHDN, CDR2 FVKESK. Deletions cut 3 bases from V and 0 bases from J, with 10 bases between. The length of the CDR3 is 15 residues.

The J gene is TRBJ2-1, the V gene TRBV28; D is ambiguous. Germline V gives CDR1 MDHEN, CDR2 SYDVKM. The CDR3 consists of 13 residues. The V end lost 4 bases, the J end lost 8 bases, and 12 bases lay between the germline ends. The CDR3 here is CASSSVGNDEQFF. The CDR3 DNA is TGTGCCAGCAGTTCAGTAGGTAACGATGAGCAGTTCTTC.

The chain has TRBV7-9 and TRBJ2-1; 10 bases line up with TRBD2. The junction had 13 bases not matched to a gene; V was cut back by 5 bases and J by 0 bases. This CDR3 is built from 19 residues. CDR1 is SEHNR and CDR2 is FQNEAQ in the germline V gene (reference sequence). Here the CDR3 DNA reads TGTGCCAGCAGCCCGACAGGTAGCGGGGGGCCGAGCTCCTACAATGAGCAGTTCTTC. Protein product: CASSPTGSGGPSSYNEQFF.

This clonotype occurred a few times. J is TRBJ1-2 and V is TRBV9; 12 bases are a match to TRBD1. The V gene end was trimmed by 0 bases and the J gene end by 7 bases; junction bases not matched to a gene: 4. CDR1 is SGDLS and CDR2 is YYNGEE in the germline V gene. The CDR3 has 15 residues. The CDR3 DNA sequence: TGTGCCAGCAGCGTAGTGGGACAGGGGGCTCCTGGCTACACCTTC. Encoded protein: CASSVVGQGAPGYTF.

The chain carries TRBV27 and TRBJ1-5, with TRBD1 as a possible D gene (5 bases). Germline CDR1 reads MNHEY; CDR2 reads SMNVEV (reference sequence). Trimming removed 5 bases at V and 0 bases at J, with 8 bases between. The CDR3 extends over 14 amino acids. The CDR3 spells CASSIRDSNQPQHF. DNA for the CDR3: TGTGCCAGCAGTATCAGGGATAGCAATCAGCCCCAGCATTTT.

This clonotype has only a few counts. The rearrangement uses TRBV29-1 and TRBJ1-1; D not certain. CDR1 is SQVTM, CDR2 ANQGSEA, per germline. The CDR3 is made up of 12 amino acids. The V end was cut by 4 bases, the J end by 1 base, with 7 bases between. The CDR3 loop reads CSVGLENTEAFF. The CDR3 DNA follows: TGCAGCGTTGGGCTAGAGAACACTGAAGCTTTCTTT. The full variable domain, its missing parts supplied by reference TRBV29-1 and TRBJ1-1, is SAVISQKPSRDICQRGTSLTIQCQVDSQVTMMFWYRQQPGQSLTLIATANQGSEATYESGFVIDKFPISRPNLTFSTLTVSNMSPEDSSIYLCSVGLENTEAFFGQGTRLTVV.

The rearrangement links TRBV27 to TRBJ2-5, with no clear D. Deletions cut 7 bases from V and 4 bases from J, with 13 bases between. The CDR3 runs 13 residues. In germline, CDR1 is MNHEY, CDR2 SMNVEV (reference sequence). This chain's CDR3 is CASTSRVSETQYF. The DNA for the CDR3 is TGTGCCAGCACCTCACGGGTCTCAGAGACCCAGTACTTC.

This clonotype was picked up a small number of times. The chain has TRBV20-1 and TRBJ2-7, with a possible D match to TRBD2 (5 bases). Germline CDR1 is DFQATT and CDR2 is SNEGSKA (reference sequence). Trimming pared 0 bases from V and 0 bases from J, leaving 12 bases between. The CDR3 runs 15 residues. Here the CDR3 DNA reads TGCAGTGCTAGAGACCTCCTAGCAGGCTCCTACGAGCAGTACTTC. The encoded protein is CSARDLLAGSYEQYF.